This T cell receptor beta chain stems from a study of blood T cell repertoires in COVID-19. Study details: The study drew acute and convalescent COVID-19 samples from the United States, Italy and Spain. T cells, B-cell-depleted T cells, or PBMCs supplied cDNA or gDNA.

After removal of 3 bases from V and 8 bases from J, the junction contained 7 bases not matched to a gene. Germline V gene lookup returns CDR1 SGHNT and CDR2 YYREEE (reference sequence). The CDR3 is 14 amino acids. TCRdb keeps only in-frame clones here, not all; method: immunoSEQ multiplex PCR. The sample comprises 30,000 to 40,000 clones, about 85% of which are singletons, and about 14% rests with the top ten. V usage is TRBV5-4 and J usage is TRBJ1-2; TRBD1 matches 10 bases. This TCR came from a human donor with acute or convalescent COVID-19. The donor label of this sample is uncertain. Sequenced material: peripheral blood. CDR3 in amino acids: CASSSGQGVRGYTF. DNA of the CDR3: TGTGCCAGCAGCTCCGGACAGGGGGTGAGGGGCTACACCTTC.